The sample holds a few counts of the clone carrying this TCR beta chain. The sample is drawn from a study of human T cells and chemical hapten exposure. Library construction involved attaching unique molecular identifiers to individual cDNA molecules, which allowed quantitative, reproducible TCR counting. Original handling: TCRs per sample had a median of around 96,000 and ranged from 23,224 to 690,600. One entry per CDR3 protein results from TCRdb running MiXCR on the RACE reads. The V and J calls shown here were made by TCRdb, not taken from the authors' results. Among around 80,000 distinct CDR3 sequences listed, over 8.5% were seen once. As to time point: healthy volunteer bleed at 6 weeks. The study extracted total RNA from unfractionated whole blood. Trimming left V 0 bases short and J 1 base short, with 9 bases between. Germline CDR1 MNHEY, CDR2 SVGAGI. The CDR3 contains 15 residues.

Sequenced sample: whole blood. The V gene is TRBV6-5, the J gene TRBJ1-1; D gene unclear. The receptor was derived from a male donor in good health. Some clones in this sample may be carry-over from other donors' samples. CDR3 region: CASSYSAGQNTEAFF. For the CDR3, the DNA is TGTGCCAGCAGTTACTCGGCAGGCCAGAACACTGAAGCTTTCTTT.